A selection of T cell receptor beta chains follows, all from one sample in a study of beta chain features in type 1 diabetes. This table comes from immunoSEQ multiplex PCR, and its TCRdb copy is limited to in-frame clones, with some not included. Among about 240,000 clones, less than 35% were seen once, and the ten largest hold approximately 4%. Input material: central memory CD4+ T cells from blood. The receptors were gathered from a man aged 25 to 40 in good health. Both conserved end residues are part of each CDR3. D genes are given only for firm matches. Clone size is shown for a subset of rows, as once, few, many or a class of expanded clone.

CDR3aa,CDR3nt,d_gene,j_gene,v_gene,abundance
CASSSTGENYNEQFF,TGCGCCAGCAGCTCCACGGGGGAAAACTACAATGAGCAGTTCTTC,.,TRBJ2-1,TRBV5-1,.
CASSRSGNTEAFF,TGCGCCAGCAGCCGATCCGGGAATACTGAAGCTTTCTTT,.,TRBJ1-1,TRBV4-1,.
CSVTGVAANEQFF,TGCAGCGTCACAGGGGTAGCAGCCAATGAGCAGTTCTTC,TRBD1,TRBJ2-1,TRBV29-1,.
CASSPSGRTDTQYF,TGTGCCAGCAGCCCTAGCGGGAGGACAGATACGCAGTATTTT,TRBD2,TRBJ2-3,TRBV7-9,.
CASSANRLSGANVLTF,TGTGCCAGCAGCGCCAACCGACTCTCTGGGGCCAACGTCCTGACTTTC,.,TRBJ2-6,TRBV5-6,.
CASSFEGRLDTQYF,TGCGCCAGCAGCTTTGAGGGCCGATTGGATACGCAGTATTTT,.,TRBJ2-3,TRBV5-1,few
CASSGQGARTEAFF,TGTGCCAGCAGTGGACAGGGGGCGAGAACTGAAGCTTTCTTT,TRBD1,TRBJ1-1,TRBV7-2,.
CASSEVGLGTDTQYF,TGCGCCAGCAGTGAAGTCGGCCTCGGCACAGATACGCAGTATTTT,.,TRBJ2-3,TRBV10-2,.
CAWSLLRNTEAFF,TGTGCCTGGAGTCTACTCCGGAACACTGAAGCTTTCTTT,.,TRBJ1-1,TRBV30,.
CASSRKADSYNEQFF,TGTGCCAGCAGTCGCAAAGCGGACTCCTACAATGAGCAGTTCTTC,.,TRBJ2-1,TRBV6-5,.
CASRARQGPETQYF,TGTGCCAGTAGGGCAAGACAGGGGCCAGAGACCCAGTACTTC,TRBD1,TRBJ2-5,TRBV19,.
CASSSTENEQYF,TGTGCCAGCAGCTCCACAGAAAACGAGCAGTACTTC,.,TRBJ2-7,TRBV5-4,few
CASRRLGDQPQHF,TGTGCCAGCAGGCGGTTGGGGGATCAGCCCCAGCATTTT,.,TRBJ1-5,TRBV28,.
CASRPGTGIETQYF,TGTGCCAGCAGACCCGGGACAGGTATAGAGACCCAGTACTTC,TRBD1,TRBJ2-5,TRBV5-4,.
CASSPGTSGINEQFF,TGTGCCAGCAGTCCCGGGACTAGCGGTATCAATGAGCAGTTCTTC,TRBD2,TRBJ2-1,TRBV27,.
CASTDRSNYGYTF,TGTGCCAGCACAGACAGGAGTAACTATGGCTACACCTTC,.,TRBJ1-2,TRBV6-1,few
CASRDYRGRENTEAFF,TGCGCCAGCAGGGACTACAGGGGGCGGGAGAACACTGAAGCTTTCTTT,TRBD1,TRBJ1-1,TRBV4-1,few
CASSLAKPGDTQYF,TGTGCCAGCAGCTTAGCGAAACCAGGGGATACGCAGTATTTT,.,TRBJ2-3,TRBV7-2,few
CSVPSRETQYF,TGCAGTGTTCCCTCTCGGGAAACCCAGTACTTC,.,TRBJ2-5,TRBV20-1,few
CASTALSARSTDTQYF,TGTGCCAGCACAGCCCTTAGCGCTAGAAGCACAGATACGCAGTATTTT,.,TRBJ2-3,TRBV7-2,.
CSVEGELAGIYEQYF,TGCAGCGTTGAAGGGGAACTAGCGGGGATATACGAGCAGTACTTC,TRBD2,TRBJ2-7,TRBV29-1,few
CASSRGSFSGELFF,TGCGCCAGCAGCCGGGGCTCATTCTCCGGGGAGCTGTTTTTT,.,TRBJ2-2,TRBV5-1,.
CSVDPGGGYEQYF,TGCAGCGTTGATCCAGGGGGAGGTTACGAGCAGTACTTC,.,TRBJ2-7,TRBV29-1,few
CASAPPGAGDTQYF,TGTGCCAGCGCACCACCAGGGGCCGGAGATACGCAGTATTTT,.,TRBJ2-3,TRBV18,.
CASSSLGGYGYTF,TGTGCCAGCAGCTCCCTCGGAGGGTATGGCTACACCTTC,.,TRBJ1-2,TRBV7-2,few
CSADIPAGQYNEQFF,TGCAGCGCCGATATCCCTGCGGGACAATACAATGAGCAGTTCTTC,.,TRBJ2-1,TRBV29-1,.
CASSADAGANVLTF,TGTGCCAGCAGCGCGGACGCTGGGGCCAACGTCCTGACTTTC,.,TRBJ2-6,TRBV7-2,.
CASSVGRSDTQYF,TGTGCCAGCAGCGTAGGCAGATCAGATACGCAGTATTTT,.,TRBJ2-3,TRBV9,once
CASSSLRGGDEQFF,TGTGCCAGCAGCTCCCTGAGAGGGGGGGATGAGCAGTTCTTC,.,TRBJ2-1,TRBV11-2,.
CASSFVAGSSYEQYF,TGCGCCAGCAGCTTCGTAGCGGGGAGCTCCTACGAGCAGTACTTC,TRBD2,TRBJ2-7,TRBV5-1,.
CASRQDSRNEKLFF,TGTGCCAGCCGACAGGACAGCCGTAATGAAAAACTGTTTTTT,.,TRBJ1-4,TRBV6-5,few
CAISELGTDRNTIYF,TGTGCCATCAGTGAGTTAGGGACCGATCGAAACACCATATATTTT,.,TRBJ1-3,TRBV10-3,many
CASSYEFRDTQYF,TGTGCCAGCAGTTATGAATTCAGAGATACGCAGTATTTT,.,TRBJ2-3,TRBV6-6,few
CASSPGRPIGEQYF,TGTGCCAGCAGCCCGGGACGTCCGATTGGCGAGCAGTACTTC,.,TRBJ2-7,TRBV5-4,few
CASSNRGQNEQYF,TGTGCCAGTAGTAATCGGGGTCAGAACGAGCAGTACTTC,.,TRBJ2-7,TRBV19,few
CASSQGGSNEKLFF,TGCGCCAGCAGCCAAGGAGGTTCTAATGAAAAACTGTTTTTT,.,TRBJ1-4,TRBV4-1,.
CASMRSNEKLFF,TGTGCCAGCATGCGATCTAATGAAAAACTGTTTTTT,.,TRBJ1-4,TRBV2,few